Included here is one T cell receptor (beta chain) sequence, with context. Which antigen it targets is not known. Qualities for individual bases were not recorded, and no much larger clone is one base off. Per the germline V gene, MNHEY is the CDR1 and SVGAGI is the CDR2. The CDR3 sequence holds 14 residues, the cysteine and phenylalanine included. Kept here is only the CDR3 DNA, which spans 42 bases and is read in frame from base 1. Trimming takes 5 bases off V and 3 bases off J; junction bases not matched to a gene: 6. The entry originates in a study of cytomegalovirus exposure and HLA in healthy donors (dated by TCRdb to about 2017). Notes on the research overall: According to an earlier analysis of several hundred of the donors, about 179 million T cells yielded some 110 million unique TCR beta sequences and roughly 280 Gb of sequence data. The study aimed to test whether signatures of past pathogen exposure could be identified by cataloging public T cell receptors. The study used immunosequencing to profile the T cell repertoires of several hundred subjects and linked those repertoires to cytomegalovirus serostatus. All discovery cohort repertoires had been generated on a single sequencing platform. To predict cytomegalovirus infection status, the study combined high-throughput TCR immunosequencing, statistical association of individual TCRs with disease status, and machine learning. In an earlier analysis of 587 of the donors, high-throughput TCR beta sequencing was used to judge whether each TCR beta V gene segment behaved as functional or pseudogenic. Alongside the repertoire data, information on donor age, sex, ethnicity and CMV serostatus was compiled. Around 320 gigabases of sequencing data and around 87 million unique TCR sequences were included in an early release covering roughly 600 HLA-typed donors. Class I and class II HLA loci were covered by the typing at four-digit resolution. A later genetic analysis took genome-wide SNP genotypes for about 65% of the 666 donors and used that subset as a discovery cohort. In the later analysis, no new phenotypic data were used to find candidate immune exposures; instead, reliance was placed on TCR beta sequences and their occurrence across donors. Besides the first cohort of roughly 660 subjects, a separate validation cohort made up of 95 to 150 different subjects was used. The genetic ancestry cluster associated with self-reported Caucasian donors included 81% of the roughly 410 genotyped donors. The number of donors typed differed by locus, with about 629-630 for A, B, C, DRB1 and DQB1, 522 for DQA1, over 600 for DPA1, and some 440 for DPB1. Because of strong linkage in the cohort, roughly five DR-DQ haplotypes were treated as single units for association and clustering. Among 300 to 450 genotyped donors of the cohort, an average of 235,054 unique TCR beta nucleotide sequences were sequenced per donor, around 18% of them non-productive. A later analysis re-examined previously published TCR beta repertoires from more than 600 donors and added high-resolution HLA genotyping to investigate patterns of TCR occurrence. Study-wide findings and limitations: The cohort was sequenced for TCR beta chains only, and without alpha or paired-chain data the features that could be detected were limited. Several of the top co-occurrence clusters appeared to be linked to parvovirus B19, influenza, CMV and Epstein-Barr virus, according to a later analysis. A cluster of highly shared sequence variants was judged likely to represent a technical artifact of the sequencing pipeline. Three of the identified cytomegalovirus-associated TCR beta chains were confirmed in vitro to be specific for cytomegalovirus antigens. Across donors, most TCR sequences were observed very rarely, whereas some public TCRs were present in many individuals. A later analysis associated about 16,000 TCR beta sequences with specific HLA alleles at a false discovery rate of 0.05. A later analysis found that HLA-associated TCR beta chains were more clonally expanded and had lower generation probabilities than equally common non-associated chains. Broadly in line with IMGT annotations, most TCR beta V segments showed up in productive rearrangements about 87% or about 30% of the time in an earlier analysis of several hundred of the donors. Because counts were too low, roughly 16 rarely observed V segments, including chromosome 9 orphons, were excluded from the earlier analysis of about 500 of the donors. A further reported finding was that TCR beta sequences accurately predicted the HLA-A and HLA-B alleles for most subjects in the first cohort. Immune exposure information for the cohort was limited to CMV serostatus. The authors suggested that the approach could potentially be extended to other disease states and immunological phenotypes. HLA typing was unavailable for some donors at each locus, so association tests used only the typed subset. A total of 150 to 200 TCR beta chains were listed by the study as associated with cytomegalovirus. An association between a missense DCLRE1C variant and V-gene and J-gene trimming of TCR beta chains was found in a later genetic analysis and replicated in an independent cohort. When HLA alleles, especially DR and DQ, strongly co-occurred, TCR associations were difficult to assign to individual alleles. Because the 87-base-pair reads could not distinguish some IMGT-functional V segments, including TRBV6-2 and TRBV6-3, those segments were excluded. In a later genetic analysis, fewer N-insertions in productive TCRs were reported among donors in an Asian-associated ancestry cluster than the roughly 700-donor mean. In a later analysis, the rate of TCR association differed among HLA loci, with DRB1 alleles having the most associated TCRs and HLA-C alleles having the fewest. According to a later analysis, most CMV-associated TCR beta chains appeared to be HLA-restricted, and the HLA associations seemed to be driven largely by CMV exposure. Cytomegalovirus status was reported to be diagnosed by the classifier with high specificity and sensitivity in both the original and validation cohorts. The presence/absence analyses assumed that sequencing depth was roughly uniform across donors, and that assumption may not be true. Linkage disequilibrium might explain the correlated functional status among segregating V segments, but an unknown experimental factor could not be excluded.

The cohort consisted of more than 650 healthy bone marrow donors. Cohort members were all nominally healthy when sampled, although unrecorded immune exposures were likely present. The donor tested CMV seropositive, placing the donor among the approximately 290 seropositive members of the cohort. A peripheral blood sample was provided by each donor, and peripheral blood mononuclear cells were used for TCR beta sequencing. The Qiagen DNeasy Blood Extraction Kit was used to extract genomic DNA from the blood cell samples. Library preparation was by the immunoSEQ multiplex PCR assay. A mixture of 60 forward primers for TCR Vbeta segments and 13 reverse primers for TCR Jbeta segments was used in the multiplex PCR. Amplification of the CDR3 region of rearranged TCR beta genes was performed with a multiplex PCR assay on genomic DNA. Amplified TCR beta libraries were sequenced as 87-base-pair reads on the Illumina HiSeq System. In the source study's methods: Across the roughly 700 repertoires, a later analysis counted 75 million to 90 million unique TCR beta chains, 9 million to 14 million of which were shared by at least two donors. A nearest-neighbor algorithm error-corrected the raw reads and collapsed the reads into unique sequences, merging closely related sequences to remove PCR and sequencing errors. V, D and J gene segments were assigned by aligning CDR3 sequences to IMGT reference sequences. For a sequence to be retained, at least a six-nucleotide match to both a V gene segment and a J gene segment was required. Rearrangements were classified as productive when the CDR3 lacked stop codons and remained in frame with V and J, and all other rearrangements were classified as non-productive. Following IMGT convention, CDR3 was defined as the stretch from the second conserved V-encoded cysteine to the conserved J-encoded phenylalanine. Sequences without an unambiguous match to a single V gene segment were excluded from the earlier analysis of approximately 600 of the donors. An earlier analysis of some 610 of the donors called V segments functional above 56.7% productive rearrangements and segregating when the between-donor standard deviation exceeded 5%. A statistical classification framework was built to diagnose cytomegalovirus status from the catalog of TCR beta chain sequences. A later analysis assigned V and J genes by comparing TCR nucleotide sequences with IMGT/GENE-DB human TR gene sequences. Using the TCRdist pipeline, a later analysis assigned CDR3 sequences along with most-parsimonious VDJ recombination scenarios. In a later analysis, every TCR beta chain was defined by the combination of its CDR3 amino acid sequence and its V-gene family, and reads without a unique V-gene family were dropped. As a way to deal with suspected cross-contamination and a sequencing artifact, a later analysis dropped 450 to 700 nucleotide sequences that were highly shared and had low generation probability. In a later analysis, a clonal expansion index for each public chain was calculated from normalized within-repertoire ranks of inferred template counts. In a later analysis, generation probabilities were computed using a VDJ recombination model fitted to out-of-frame rearrangements, and the results were checked against IGoR. In a later analysis, hypergeometric tests were used to score TCR-TCR, TCR-HLA and TCR-CMV co-occurrence, with a repertoire-size bias correction applied to TCR pairs. A later analysis estimated false discovery rates by permuting HLA or CMV assignments 20 times. In a later analysis, co-occurring TCRs were grouped using DBSCAN, with TCRdist sequence similarity added in when clustering inside HLA-allele-positive subsets. Repertoires with fewer than 30,000 or more than 120,000 public chains, plus five repertoires with anomalous nucleotide sharing, were excluded from co-occurrence clustering. The table was pulled from immuneACCESS by TCRdb, which kept in-frame rearrangements only. Such tables lose some clones; where checked, under half of the loss comes from unresolved V genes, and the rest has no known cause. That table furnishes V, J and clone size, whereas the DNA furnished D and trimming. This sample has around 100,000 clones in its table, and around 80% of those were observed once. 22% of the sample comes from the top ten.

The sequenced material came from PBMCs. The receptor was isolated from a man under 40 in good health and CMV-seropositive. The sequence is built from TRBV6-5 and TRBJ1-2; the central 7 bases match TRBD1. The DNA sequence is given as TGTGCCAGCAGTCCACTGGGACAGCACTATGGCTACACCTTC. It specifies CASSPLGQHYGYTF.